The 28 T cell receptor beta chains below were found in one sample sequenced in a study of regulatory T cells in long-lasting Graves disease. Building of the TCR beta libraries involved iRepertoire HTBI primers and Arm-PCR of CDR3 regions. MiXCR, run by TCRdb on the multiplex PCR reads, gives a single entry per CDR3 protein. The data show 400,000 to 550,000 distinct CDR3 sequences, 15% to 20% seen once. Time point defined: newly diagnosed GD, antithyroid drugs for less than 3 months. The TCR library was prepared using RNA isolated from PBMCs. The same specimen was also included in a second study, on T cells in Graves' hyperthyroidism and ophthalmopathy.

Sample: peripheral blood mononuclear cells (PBMCs), taken at new diagnosis, from a patient treated with antithyroid drugs. The source is a woman under 40 with Graves disease.

The J gene is TRBJ2-2, the V gene TRBV4-1, with 8 bases fitting TRBD2. This CDR3 comprises 17 residues. Germline V CDR1 and CDR2: MGHRA, YSYEKL. The J segment lost 8 bases and the V segment lost 0 bases, leaving 11 bases of the junction unmatched. The CDR3 here is CASSQDGDGRAWGELFF. CDR3 sequence (DNA): TGCGCCAGCAGCCAAGATGGTGACGGGAGGGCCTGGGGGGAGCTGTTTTTT.

This clonotype was seen ten or more times. The CDR3 protein is CASSRTSSYNEQFF. The CDR3 DNA reads TGTGCCAGCAGTCGGACCAGCTCCTACAATGAGCAGTTCTTC. The rearrangement links TRBV6-2 or TRBV6-3 to TRBJ2-1; D not resolved. V was trimmed by 5 bases and J by 0 bases, leaving 8 bases between them. The germline V gene encodes CDR1 MNHEY and CDR2 SVGEGT. This CDR3 region has 14 residues.

This clonotype was seen a handful of times. This sequence joins TRBV20-1 and TRBJ1-1; no firm D call. V was trimmed by 0 bases and J by 6 bases, leaving 14 bases between them. The CDR3 sequence is 14 residues long. CDR1 DFQATT and CDR2 SNEGSKA come from the germline V gene (reference sequence). CDR3 sequence (DNA): TGCAGTGCTAGAGAGGCCGACCGGTGGGCTGAAGCTTTCTTT. It translates to CSAREADRWAEAFF.

This chain uses TRBV10-3 with TRBJ1-1; D may be TRBD1 (5 bases). Trimming took off 4 bases at V and 0 bases at J, with 12 bases between the two ends. The germline gives CDR1 ENHRY, CDR2 SYGVKD. This CDR3 spans 15 amino acids. The CDR3 reads CAISGQSLLNTEAFF. The CDR3 nucleotides read TGTGCCATCAGTGGACAGTCGCTTTTGAACACTGAAGCTTTCTTT.

This clonotype was seen many times. V gene TRBV7-8 combines with J gene TRBJ2-7; the D gene could be TRBD1 or TRBD2 (5 bases each). The CDR3 extends over 16 amino acids. CDR1 is SGHVS and CDR2 is FQNEAQ in the germline V gene. Trimming took off 0 bases at V and 3 bases at J, with 15 bases between the two ends. The CDR3 nucleotides are TGTGCCAGCAGCTTAGCGCCGGGGCAATTGAGCTACGAGCAGTACTTC. Protein sequence: CASSLAPGQLSYEQYF.

This clonotype was counted many times. The chain links TRBV20-1 to TRBJ2-1; D not resolved. The germline V gene encodes CDR1 DFQATT and CDR2 SNEGSKA (reference sequence). The CDR3 is 14 residues long. V lost 3 bases to trimming and J lost 6 bases, with 15 bases between them. The CDR3 DNA is TGCAGTGCTAGCGGCGGCACCACCCTCAATGAGCAGTTCTTC. Residues: CSASGGTTLNEQFF.

V is TRBV10-3 and J is TRBJ2-3; D is ambiguous. V was shortened by 4 bases and J by 3 bases, with 11 bases between the two germline ends. From germline, CDR1 is ENHRY and CDR2 SYGVKD. The CDR3 totals 14 residues. Here the CDR3 reads CAISGEFQTDTQYF. As DNA, the CDR3 is TGTGCCATCAGTGGCGAGTTTCAAACAGATACGCAGTATTTT.

The chain is built from TRBV5-6 and TRBJ2-7, with 9 nucleotides matching TRBD1. The length of the CDR3 is 17 residues. Trimming cost V 4 bases and J 2 bases; bases outside gene matches: 13. Germline assignment: CDR1 SGHDT and CDR2 YYEEEE. The CDR3 DNA reads as TGTGCCAGCAGCCCGGGGACAGGGACAAGGGGTACCTACGAGCAGTACTTC. Translation gives CASSPGTGTRGTYEQYF. The variable domain in full, with the rest retrieved from reference TRBV5-6 and TRBJ2-7, is DAGVTQSPTHLIKTRGQQVTLRCSPKSGHDTVSWYQQALGQGPQFIFQYYEEEERQRGNFPDRFSGHQFPNYSSELNVNALLLGDSALYLCASSPGTGTRGTYEQYFGPGTRLTVT.

V is TRBV4-3 and J is TRBJ2-7, with 7 nucleotides matching TRBD2. Trimming removed 0 bases from V and 2 bases from J; junction bases left unmatched: 10. The germline V gene has CDR1 LGHNA and CDR2 YSLEER. This CDR3 spans 17 amino acids. CDR3 DNA: TGCGCCAGCAGCCAAGATGGGGGGGACCCACTAACCTACGAGCAGTACTTC. The encoded protein is CASSQDGGDPLTYEQYF.

This clonotype has a count of ten or more. This rearrangement joins TRBV3-1 to TRBJ1-1, with 7 bases fitting TRBD1. From germline, CDR1 is LGHDT and CDR2 YNNKEL (reference sequence). This CDR3 is 14 amino acids long. V lost 4 bases and J lost 1; bases outside the gene matches: 3. The DNA of the CDR3 is TGTGCCAGCAGCCGACAGGGCCAGAACACTGAAGCTTTCTTT. Its protein is CASSRQGQNTEAFF.

Worth noting for this clonotype: One base away lies a much larger clone, so this may be a sequencing read error. The V gene is TRBV11-2, the J gene TRBJ2-7, with 11 bases fitting TRBD1. CDR3 length equals 15 residues. Looked up from germline, CDR1 is SGHAT and CDR2 is FQNNGV. In nucleotides, the CDR3 is TGTACCAGCAGCTTTGCCGGGACAGGGGGGTACGAGCAGTACTTC. Amino acid sequence: CTSSFAGTGGYEQYF. Full variable domain (remainder filled in from reference TRBV11-2 and TRBJ2-7): EAGVAQSPRYKIIEKRQSVAFWCNPISGHATLYWYQQILGQGPKLLIQFQNNGVVDDSQLPKDRFSAERLKGVDSTLKIQPAKLEDSAVYLCTSSFAGTGGYEQYFGPGTRLTVT.

This chain links TRBV6-2 or TRBV6-3 with TRBJ1-4; the D is unclear. The germline V gene encodes CDR1 MNHEY and CDR2 SVGEGT. The CDR3 spans 15 residues. Trimming left V 2 bases short and J 5 bases short, with 12 bases between. The CDR3 nucleotides read TGTGCCAGCAGTTACCTGGACTTATCGAATGAAAAACTGTTTTTT. It yields the protein CASSYLDLSNEKLFF.

This clonotype was seen many times. The chain carries TRBV28 and TRBJ2-3; 10 bases map to TRBD2. The CDR3 spans 20 residues. Trimming at V came to 4 bases and at J to 6 bases, leaving 22 bases not matched to a gene. Germline CDR1 MDHEN, CDR2 SYDVKM. As DNA, the CDR3 is TGTGCCAGCAGTTCCCCCGGACTAGCGGAGCCCCCGAGGGTTTCGGATACGCAGTATTTT. Protein: CASSSPGLAEPPRVSDTQYF.

This clonotype was recorded many times. The chain couples TRBV20-1 to TRBJ1-6; D unresolved. This CDR3 is built from 13 residues. The V and J ends lost 0 bases and 9 bases respectively, with 9 bases between them. Germline CDR1 DFQATT, CDR2 SNEGSKA (reference sequence). CDR3: CSARETEGSPLHF. In DNA, the CDR3 is TGCAGTGCTAGAGAAACTGAGGGTTCACCCCTCCACTTT.

This clonotype was seen a few times. The chain uses TRBV10-3 and TRBJ1-1, with 9 positions matching TRBD1. V shed 6 bases, J shed 7 bases, and the junction held 9 bases outside the gene matches. The CDR3 sequence is 14 residues long. CDR1 and CDR2 from the germline V gene are ENHRY and SYGVKD. This CDR3 reads CAISRTGVSGEAFF. The CDR3 DNA is TGTGCCATCAGCCGGACAGGGGTATCGGGTGAAGCTTTCTTT.

This clonotype has only a few counts. The chain employs TRBV4-2 and TRBJ1-1, with D possibly matching TRBD1 (5 bases). The CDR3 covers 16 residues. CDR1 LGHNA and CDR2 YNFKEQ come from the germline V gene. V lost 0 bases and J lost 0, with 11 bases in between. In DNA, the CDR3 is TGTGCCAGCAGCCAAGAGCTGACAGATATGAACACTGAAGCTTTCTTT. As protein: CASSQELTDMNTEAFF.

This clonotype was observed once. Likely a read error: the CDR3 ends without its conserved phenylalanine or tryptophan. V and J are TRBV19 and TRBJ2-2; D uncertain. This CDR3 spans 13 amino acids. Germline V gene data show CDR1 as LNHDA and CDR2 as SQIVND (reference sequence). The V end was cut by 11 bases, the J end by 6 bases, with 16 bases between. The CDR3 sequence is CAAIGVPPGELFS. CDR3 nucleotides: TGTGCCGCCATAGGAGTTCCCCCCGGGGAGCTGTTTTCT.

This clonotype has ten or more counts. J is TRBJ2-5 and V is TRBV3-1; D gene uncertain. The germline V gene encodes CDR1 LGHDT and CDR2 YNNKEL (reference sequence). The CDR3 covers 13 residues. Trimming removed 4 bases from V and 4 bases from J, with 10 bases in between. CDR3 region: CASSPRDGETQYF. The CDR3 nucleotides are TGTGCCAGCAGCCCAAGAGATGGAGAGACCCAGTACTTC.

This clonotype was detected many times. V and J are TRBV3-1 and TRBJ2-7; 11 bases line up with TRBD2. Germline V lookup: CDR1 LGHDT, CDR2 YNNKEL (reference sequence). The CDR3 spans 15 residues. V shed 7 bases, J shed 2 bases, and the junction held 7 bases outside the gene matches. CDR3 in amino acids: CASNSGTSGAYEQYF. In DNA form, the CDR3 reads TGTGCCAGCAACTCCGGGACTAGCGGTGCCTACGAGCAGTACTTC.

Concerning this clonotype itself: A read error may explain this, as a much larger clone is one base away. The chain has TRBV11-2 and TRBJ2-7; D uncertain. V lost 8 bases and J lost 0, with 11 bases in between. CDR3 length: 13 amino acids. From germline, CDR1 is SGHAT and CDR2 FQNNGV. The CDR3 is CASARTPSYEQYF. CDR3 DNA: TGTGCCAGCGCAAGAACACCCTCCTACGAGCAGTACTTC.

Many counts were recorded for this clonotype. V is TRBV11-2 and J is TRBJ2-7; D gene unclear. V lost 0 bases, J lost 6 bases, and 9 bases lay in between. The CDR3 is 13 amino acids. CDR1 and CDR2 (germline): SGHAT, FQNNGV. The CDR3, as DNA: TGTGCCAGCAGCTTAGATCTTAGGGCCGAGCAGTACTTC. As protein: CASSLDLRAEQYF.

This clonotype has a count of ten or more. The chain links TRBV20-1 to TRBJ1-5, with 11 bases fitting TRBD1. The germline V gene has CDR1 DFQATT and CDR2 SNEGSKA (reference sequence). The trim removed 6 bases at V and 6 bases at J, leaving 4 bases unmatched. CDR3 length equals 13 residues. CDR3 region: CSAPGTGGQPQHF. The CDR3 DNA sequence: TGCAGTGCGCCCGGGACAGGGGGTCAGCCCCAGCATTTT.

The chain is built from TRBV19 and TRBJ2-5; 12 nucleotides align to TRBD2. From germline, CDR1 is LNHDA and CDR2 SQIVND (reference sequence). V gave up 5 bases and J gave up 4 bases; unmatched junction bases: 8. The CDR3 consists of 16 residues. CDR3 residues: CASSELLAGGRETQYF. The CDR3, as DNA: TGTGCCAGTAGTGAACTACTAGCGGGAGGACGAGAGACCCAGTACTTC.

This clonotype occurred many times. The J gene is TRBJ1-1, the V gene TRBV6-1; no clear D. The germline CDR1 and CDR2 sequences are MNHNS and SASEGT. Trimming shortened V by 4 bases and J by 0 bases, and 6 bases separated the two germline ends. This CDR3 has 13 amino acids. The CDR3 DNA reads TGTGCCAGCAGTGTGCTTATGAACACTGAAGCTTTCTTT. It is translated as CASSVLMNTEAFF.

This clonotype has a count of ten or more. The chain uses TRBV3-1 and TRBJ1-1; TRBD1 might be the D (5 bases). The CDR3 length is 13 residues. From germline, CDR1 is LGHDT and CDR2 YNNKEL (reference sequence). The V and J ends lost 0 bases and 9 bases respectively, with 11 bases between them. The CDR3 sequence is CASSQDVHRKAFF. CDR3 sequence (DNA): TGTGCCAGCAGCCAAGATGTTCACAGGAAAGCTTTCTTT.

The chain combines TRBV9 with TRBJ1-1; possibly TRBD1 for D (6 bases). Germline lookup yields CDR1 SGDLS and CDR2 YYNGEE. V was clipped by 0 bases and J by 3 bases, with 18 bases between them. This CDR3 contains 17 residues. CDR3 region: CASSVASTTGRDTEAFF. CDR3 coding DNA: TGTGCCAGCAGCGTAGCTTCAACAACAGGGCGGGACACTGAAGCTTTCTTT.

This clonotype showed up many times. This rearrangement joins TRBV20-1 to TRBJ1-2; 10 bases align to TRBD1. Trimming cost V 3 bases and J 8 bases; bases outside gene matches: 6. CDR1 and CDR2 from the germline V gene are DFQATT and SNEGSKA (reference sequence). This CDR3 is built from 13 residues. DNA of the CDR3: TGCAGTGCTAGGACAGGGGGCGCGGCCGGCTACACCTTC. This codes for CSARTGGAAGYTF.

This clonotype was seen a few times. DNA of the CDR3: TGTGCCACCAGTGATTTGCGCCCGGGACAGGGGGCAGAGACCCAGTACTTC. It specifies CATSDLRPGQGAETQYF. The chain uses TRBV24-1 and TRBJ2-5; 12 positions match TRBD1. The germline CDR1 and CDR2 sequences are KGHDR and SFDVKD. V dropped 0 bases and J dropped 4; count of bases not matched to a gene: 5. CDR3 length: 17 residues.